This TCR beta chain originates from a study of cytomegalovirus exposure and HLA in healthy donors. Study-wide findings and caveats: It was reported that the classifier diagnosed cytomegalovirus status with high specificity and sensitivity in both the original and validation cohorts. Further analysis was carried out later, and it showed several of the most significant clusters appearing linked to common viral pathogens. Some segments of the V type, notably TRBV6-2 and TRBV6-3, were excluded as indistinguishable.

Turning to this clone: The antigen is not known.

The study ran its PCR with 60 Vbeta and 13 Jbeta primers. This table comes from immunoSEQ multiplex PCR, and its TCRdb copy is limited to in-frame clones, with some not included. The sample gives 110,000 to 150,000 clones, roughly 77% of which show up once; approximately 4% is in the top ten. J gave up 0 bases and V 0 bases, and 0 bases lay outside the gene matches. Per germline, CDR1 SGDLS and CDR2 YYNGEE. This CDR3 is 15 amino acids long. The receptor comes from a male donor in good health and CMV-seronegative. This chain connects TRBV9 to TRBJ2-1; 7 nucleotides agree with TRBD2. Sequenced input: PBMCs. The CDR3 sequence: CASSVGGGSYNEQFF. Here the CDR3 DNA reads TGTGCCAGCAGCGTAGGCGGGGGCTCCTACAATGAGCAGTTCTTC. The full variable domain, completed using reference TRBV9 and TRBJ2-1, is DSGVTQTPKHLITATGQRVTLRCSPRSGDLSVYWYQQSLDQGLQFLIQYYNGEERAKGNILERFSAQQFPDLHSELNLSSLELGDSALYFCASSVGGGSYNEQFFGPGTRLTVL.